These T cell receptor beta chains were read from a single sample in a study of T cell responses to AZD1222 COVID-19 vaccine. Only in-frame clones appear in the TCRdb table, and some are missing; sequencing was by immunoSEQ multiplex PCR. The profile shows approximately 110,000 clones, around 86% of them singletons. Sequences were derived from peripheral blood, sampled on day 0 of AZD1222 vaccination. These receptors were taken from an adult in good health. Both conserved end residues are part of each CDR3. D genes are given only for firm matches. Size values are once, few and many counts, or a class for expanded clones, and some rows have none.

clone size: once; CDR3 length: 14; D gene: TRBD1; V gene: TRBV30; J gene: TRBJ2-7; CDR3 protein: CAWDNRGSSYEQYF; CDR3 DNA: TGTGCCTGGGATAACAGGGGGAGCTCCTACGAGCAGTACTTC
clone size: NA; CDR3 length: 12; D gene: NA; V gene: TRBV14; J gene: TRBJ2-7; CDR3 protein: CASSLQPYEQYF; CDR3 DNA: TGTGCCAGCAGCCTCCAGCCCTACGAGCAGTACTTC
clone size: NA; CDR3 length: 13; D gene: NA; V gene: TRBV4-2; J gene: TRBJ1-5; CDR3 protein: CASSPTGNQPQHF; CDR3 DNA: TGTGCCAGCAGCCCGACGGGCAATCAGCCCCAGCATTTT
clone size: once; CDR3 length: 11; D gene: NA; V gene: TRBV29-1; J gene: TRBJ1-1; CDR3 protein: CSVEVYTEAFF; CDR3 DNA: TGCAGCGTTGAAGTGTACACTGAAGCTTTCTTT
clone size: NA; CDR3 length: 17; D gene: TRBD2; V gene: TRBV25-1; J gene: TRBJ2-3; CDR3 protein: CASSEKNSSGFTDTQYF; CDR3 DNA: TGTGCCAGCAGTGAAAAGAATTCTAGCGGATTCACAGATACGCAGTATTTT
clone size: NA; CDR3 length: 13; D gene: NA; V gene: TRBV5-1; J gene: TRBJ2-1; CDR3 protein: CASSWDIYNEQFF; CDR3 DNA: TGCGCCAGCAGCTGGGACATTTACAATGAGCAGTTCTTC
clone size: NA; CDR3 length: 15; D gene: TRBD2; V gene: TRBV9; J gene: TRBJ2-1; CDR3 protein: CASSPTSGGYNEQFF; CDR3 DNA: TGTGCCAGCAGTCCGACTAGCGGGGGTTACAATGAGCAGTTCTTC
clone size: NA; CDR3 length: 13; D gene: NA; V gene: TRBV6-7; J gene: TRBJ1-2; CDR3 protein: CASSRWEVYGYTF; CDR3 DNA: TGTGCCAGCAGCCGTTGGGAGGTCTATGGCTACACCTTC
clone size: NA; CDR3 length: 14; D gene: NA; V gene: TRBV5-6; J gene: TRBJ2-5; CDR3 protein: CASSLVDTKRSQYF; CDR3 DNA: TGTGCCAGCAGCTTGGTTGACACCAAGAGGTCCCAGTACTTC
clone size: NA; CDR3 length: 15; D gene: TRBD1; V gene: TRBV3-1/TRBV3-2; J gene: TRBJ1-3; CDR3 protein: CASRRQGAKGNTIYF; CDR3 DNA: TGTGCCAGCAGAAGACAGGGGGCGAAGGGAAACACCATATATTTT
clone size: NA; CDR3 length: 14; D gene: NA; V gene: TRBV3-1/TRBV3-2; J gene: TRBJ2-3; CDR3 protein: CASSQEGGRPAQYF; CDR3 DNA: TGTGCCAGCAGCCAAGAGGGAGGCCGACCGGCGCAGTATTTT
clone size: NA; CDR3 length: 13; D gene: NA; V gene: TRBV18; J gene: TRBJ1-4; CDR3 protein: CASSPGRNEKLFF; CDR3 DNA: TGTGCCAGCTCACCTGGACGGAATGAAAAACTGTTTTTT
clone size: NA; CDR3 length: 12; D gene: NA; V gene: TRBV5-6; J gene: TRBJ2-3; CDR3 protein: CATRSGVDTQYF; CDR3 DNA: TGTGCCACCCGGTCAGGTGTAGATACGCAGTATTTT
clone size: NA; CDR3 length: 14; D gene: NA; V gene: TRBV6-4; J gene: TRBJ2-3; CDR3 protein: CASGTGSSTDTQYF; CDR3 DNA: TGTGCCAGCGGAACAGGGTCTAGCACAGATACGCAGTATTTT
clone size: NA; CDR3 length: 13; D gene: NA; V gene: TRBV5-6; J gene: TRBJ1-5; CDR3 protein: CASSLEPGQPQHF; CDR3 DNA: TGTGCCAGCAGCTTGGAACCGGGTCAGCCCCAGCATTTT
clone size: NA; CDR3 length: 17; D gene: TRBD2; V gene: TRBV4-3; J gene: TRBJ2-1; CDR3 protein: CASSQDGSGVSYNEQFF; CDR3 DNA: TGCGCCAGCAGCCAAGATGGGAGCGGGGTTTCCTACAATGAGCAGTTCTTC
clone size: NA; CDR3 length: 11; D gene: NA; V gene: TRBV20-1; J gene: TRBJ1-1; CDR3 protein: CSARLGPEAFF; CDR3 DNA: TGCAGTGCTAGACTGGGGCCTGAAGCTTTCTTT
clone size: NA; CDR3 length: 15; D gene: TRBD2; V gene: TRBV7-6; J gene: TRBJ2-3; CDR3 protein: CASSWEGSGGDTQYF; CDR3 DNA: TGTGCCAGCAGCTGGGAGGGTAGCGGGGGTGATACGCAGTATTTT
clone size: NA; CDR3 length: 14; D gene: NA; V gene: TRBV9; J gene: TRBJ1-1; CDR3 protein: CASSVGRADTEAFF; CDR3 DNA: TGTGCCAGCAGCGTAGGCAGGGCAGACACTGAAGCTTTCTTT
clone size: NA; CDR3 length: 16; D gene: NA; V gene: TRBV21-1; J gene: TRBJ2-1; CDR3 protein: CASSKSSPHSYNEQFF; CDR3 DNA: TGTGCCAGCAGCAAATCTTCGCCCCACTCCTACAATGAGCAGTTCTTC
clone size: NA; CDR3 length: 13; D gene: NA; V gene: TRBV6-5; J gene: TRBJ1-2; CDR3 protein: CASQRGVDTGYTF; CDR3 DNA: TGTGCCAGCCAACGCGGGGTTGACACTGGCTACACCTTC
clone size: NA; CDR3 length: 16; D gene: TRBD1; V gene: TRBV2; J gene: TRBJ2-3; CDR3 protein: CASSPGQGALTDTQYF; CDR3 DNA: TGTGCCAGCAGCCCAGGACAGGGGGCACTCACAGATACGCAGTATTTT
clone size: NA; CDR3 length: 17; D gene: NA; V gene: TRBV5-6; J gene: TRBJ1-6; CDR3 protein: CASRSQVEGGYNSPLHF; CDR3 DNA: TGTGCCAGCAGGAGTCAGGTGGAGGGGGGCTATAATTCACCCCTCCACTTT
clone size: NA; CDR3 length: 15; D gene: TRBD1; V gene: TRBV10-3; J gene: TRBJ2-7; CDR3 protein: CAISEATGGQDEQYF; CDR3 DNA: TGTGCCATCAGTGAGGCGACAGGGGGCCAGGACGAGCAGTACTTC
clone size: NA; CDR3 length: 16; D gene: NA; V gene: TRBV7-8; J gene: TRBJ2-1; CDR3 protein: CASSLERGRVHNEQFF; CDR3 DNA: TGTGCCAGCAGCCTAGAGAGGGGGAGGGTCCACAATGAGCAGTTCTTC
clone size: NA; CDR3 length: 12; D gene: NA; V gene: TRBV20-1; J gene: TRBJ2-2; CDR3 protein: CSASRNSGELFF; CDR3 DNA: TGCAGTGCTAGTAGGAATTCCGGGGAGCTGTTTTTT